This TCR beta chain stems from a study of blood T cell repertoires in COVID-19. Study at large: Acute-phase and convalescent COVID-19 samples originated in the United States, Italy and Spain. The analysed material was cDNA or gDNA that came from T cells, B-cell-depleted T cells, or PBMCs.

Germline V CDR1 and CDR2: SGHDT, YYEEEE. V was trimmed by 2 bases and J by 0 bases, leaving 9 bases between them. The CDR3 loop spans 15 amino acids. Methods used by the authors: Amplification from reference gene primers served as the basis for estimated nucleated cell counts. Clones were read by immunoSEQ multiplex PCR, and TCRdb kept only the in-frame ones, dropping some. V and J calls and clone size are copied from that table; D and trimming were computed from the DNA. The table includes about 50,000 clones, about 80% detected once. What was sequenced was peripheral blood. This clonotype was sampled from a man aged 50-59 years with active or convalescent COVID-19. The chain combines TRBV5-6 with TRBJ1-3, with D unresolved. The CDR3 spells CASSLFQFSGNTIYF. For the CDR3, the DNA is TGTGCCAGCAGCTTATTCCAGTTCTCTGGAAACACCATATATTTT.